This T cell receptor (beta chain) was captured in a study of T cell responses to AZD1222 COVID-19 vaccine. Whole-study findings and limits: Sampling captured repertoires only after the peak T cell response. Among those given AZD1222, only five or six were seropositive at baseline. Spike-wide coverage was observed for vaccine-associated CD4 TCRs, with dominant responses at 160-218 and 743-854.

Worth noting for this clone: What it recognizes is unknown.

The CDR3 spans 12 residues. Germline CDR1 and CDR2: SNHLY and FYNNEI. V was pared by 7 bases and J by 3 bases, with 9 bases between. The protocol was immunoSEQ multiplex PCR, while the TCRdb copy is restricted to in-frame clones and leaves out a portion. The sample shows 130,000 to 150,000 clones, 75% to 85% of them seen only once. The specimen comprised peripheral blood, sampled on day 0 of MenACWY control vaccination. The clonotype originates from an adult in good health. J is TRBJ1-2 and V is TRBV2; no clear D gene. In nucleotides, the CDR3 is TGTGCCAGCAAAAGATTGGACTATGGCTACACCTTC. Amino acids: CASKRLDYGYTF.